This T cell receptor (beta chain) was observed in a study of CD8 T cells in ankylosing spondylitis. This clonotype showed up many times. Using its own MiXCR run on the 5' RACE reads, TCRdb lists one record per CDR3 protein. The table includes 180,000 or so distinct CDR3 sequences, 9.5% to 13% detected once. This CDR3 is 15 amino acids long. Germline CDR1 and CDR2: SGHRS and YFSETQ. V was clipped by 4 bases and J by 4 bases, with 14 bases between them. V and J are TRBV5-1 and TRBJ2-2; D is perhaps TRBD2 (5 bases). The source of this sequence is a male donor with ankylosing spondylitis or in good health (not recorded which). Sequences were obtained from blood, either unsorted or a sorted T cell fraction (not recorded which). The CDR3 loop is CASSDLAIGTGELFF. Written as DNA, the CDR3 is TGCGCCAGCAGCGATCTAGCTATCGGCACCGGGGAGCTGTTTTTT.